The clone carrying this T cell receptor beta chain was counted at least ten times. Its antigen is unidentified. From the reads, TCRdb called clonotypes with MiXCR, one entry per CDR3 protein. The sample consists of 60,000 to 85,000 distinct CDR3 sequences, around 21% of them appearing once. The CDR3 is 14 amino acids. Germline V lookup: CDR1 SGHVS, CDR2 FNYEAQ. V was shortened by 5 bases and J by 0 bases, with 9 bases between the two germline ends. This specimen comes from a study of T cell repertoires in cytomegalovirus infection. Study-level information: Shared public TCR beta signatures pointed to both CMV infection and a matching HLA type. The study's findings and limits: HLA-C-restricted, CMV-specific TCR beta clonotypes were dominant ex vivo.

This TCR was sampled from a human donor in good health (CMV status not recorded). Some clones in this sample may be carry-over from other donors' samples. This chain links TRBV7-6 with TRBJ2-3; no definite D call. The sequenced sample consisted of PBMCs, sequenced either directly or after in vitro stimulation (not recorded which). CDR3 DNA sequence: TGTGCCAGCAGCGTCCACGGAAGCACAGATACGCAGTATTTT. Residues: CASSVHGSTDTQYF. The full variable domain, completed using reference TRBV7-6 and TRBJ2-3, is GAGVSQSPRYKVTKRGQDVALRCDPISGHVSLYWYRQALGQGPEFLTYFNYEAQQDKSGLPNDRFSAERPEGSISTLTIQRTEQRDSAMYRCASSVHGSTDTQYFGPGTRLTVL.